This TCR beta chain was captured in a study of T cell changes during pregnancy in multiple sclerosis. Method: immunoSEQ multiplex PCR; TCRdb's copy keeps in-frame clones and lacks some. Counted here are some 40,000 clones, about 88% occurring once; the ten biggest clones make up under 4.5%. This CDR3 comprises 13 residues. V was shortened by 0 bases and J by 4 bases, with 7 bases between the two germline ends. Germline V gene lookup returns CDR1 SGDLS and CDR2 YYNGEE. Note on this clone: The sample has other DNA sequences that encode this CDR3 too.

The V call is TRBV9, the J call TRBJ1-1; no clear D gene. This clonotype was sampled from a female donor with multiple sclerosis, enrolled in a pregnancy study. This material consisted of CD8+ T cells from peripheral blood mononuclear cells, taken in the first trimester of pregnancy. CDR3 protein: CASSVGRGTEAFF. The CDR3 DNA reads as TGTGCCAGCAGCGTAGGTCGGGGCACTGAAGCTTTCTTT.